This record concerns one T cell receptor (beta chain) sequence. In the original workflow: The authors estimated nucleated cell counts from reference gene primer amplification. Produced via immunoSEQ multiplex PCR; TCRdb's table is partial and in-frame only. That table gives V, J and clone size, and the DNA gave D and trimming. This sample yields fewer than 250,000 clones, of which 84% are seen a single time; just under 20% belongs to the top ten. These data are taken from a study of blood T cell repertoires in COVID-19. Study-level information: Sources were T cells, B-cell-depleted T cells, or PBMCs; the material itself was cDNA or gDNA.

The sequence was collected from a man aged 30 to 39 with active or convalescent COVID-19. The material sequenced was peripheral blood.

CDR3 in amino acids: CASSLQVPGHTDTQYF. The DNA of the CDR3 is TGTGCCAGCTCACTTCAGGTTCCCGGACACACAGATACGCAGTATTTT. V and J are TRBV18 and TRBJ2-3; TRBD1 is a possible D gene (5 bases). Trimming cost V 4 bases and J 2 bases, with 16 bases left between them. CDR1 and CDR2 from the germline V gene are KGHSH and LQKENI. CDR3 length: 16 residues.